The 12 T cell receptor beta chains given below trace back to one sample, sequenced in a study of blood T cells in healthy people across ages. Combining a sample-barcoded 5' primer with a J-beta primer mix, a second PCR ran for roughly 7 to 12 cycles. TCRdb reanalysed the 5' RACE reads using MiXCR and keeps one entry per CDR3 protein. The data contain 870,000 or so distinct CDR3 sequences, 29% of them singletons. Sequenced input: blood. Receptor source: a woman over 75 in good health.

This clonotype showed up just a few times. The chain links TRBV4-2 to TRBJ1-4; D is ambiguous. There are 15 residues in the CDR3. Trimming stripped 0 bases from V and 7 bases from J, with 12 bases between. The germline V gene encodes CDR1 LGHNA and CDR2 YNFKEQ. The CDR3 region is CASSQDAQGSEKLFF. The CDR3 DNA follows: TGTGCCAGCAGCCAAGATGCCCAAGGTAGTGAAAAACTGTTTTTT.

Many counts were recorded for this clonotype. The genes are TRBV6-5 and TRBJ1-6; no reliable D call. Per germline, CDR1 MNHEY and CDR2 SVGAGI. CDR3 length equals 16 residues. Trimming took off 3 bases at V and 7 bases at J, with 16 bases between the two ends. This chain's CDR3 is CASSYLPTLDNSPLHF. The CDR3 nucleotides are TGTGCCAGCAGTTATTTACCGACTCTAGACAATTCACCCCTCCACTTT.

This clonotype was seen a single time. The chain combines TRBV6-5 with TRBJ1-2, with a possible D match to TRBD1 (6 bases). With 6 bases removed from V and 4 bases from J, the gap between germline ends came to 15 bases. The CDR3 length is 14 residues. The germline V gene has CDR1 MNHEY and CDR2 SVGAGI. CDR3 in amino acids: CASSSRGRPYGYTF. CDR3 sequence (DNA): TGTGCCAGCAGCTCAAGGGGGAGGCCCTATGGCTACACCTTC.

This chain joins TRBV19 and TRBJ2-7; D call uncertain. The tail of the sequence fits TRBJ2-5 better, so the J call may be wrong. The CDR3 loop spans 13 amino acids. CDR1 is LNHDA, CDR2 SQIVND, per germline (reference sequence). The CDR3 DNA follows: TGTGCCAGTAGTCCCTCGTCCAAAGAGACCCAGTACTTC. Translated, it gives CASSPSSKETQYF.

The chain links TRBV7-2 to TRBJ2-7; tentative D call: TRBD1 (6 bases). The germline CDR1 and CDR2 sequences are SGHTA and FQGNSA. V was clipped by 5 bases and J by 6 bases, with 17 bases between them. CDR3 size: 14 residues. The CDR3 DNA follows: TGTGCCAGCAGCGTTACAGGGTTCTCGGGCGAGCAGTACTTC. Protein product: CASSVTGFSGEQYF.

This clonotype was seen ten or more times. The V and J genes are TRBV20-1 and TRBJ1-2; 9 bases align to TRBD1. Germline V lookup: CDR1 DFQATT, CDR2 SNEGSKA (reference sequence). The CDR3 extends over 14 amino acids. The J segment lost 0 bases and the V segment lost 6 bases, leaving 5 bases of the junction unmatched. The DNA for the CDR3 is TGCAGTGCGCTTAGACAGGGGGCTAACTATGGCTACACCTTC. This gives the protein CSALRQGANYGYTF.

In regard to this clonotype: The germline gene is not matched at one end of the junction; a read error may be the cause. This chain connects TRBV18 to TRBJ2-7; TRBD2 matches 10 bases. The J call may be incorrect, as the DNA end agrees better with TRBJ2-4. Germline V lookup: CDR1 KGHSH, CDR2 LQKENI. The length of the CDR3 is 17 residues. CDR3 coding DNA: TGTGCCGGCTCACCAAACCAAGCGGGGGGGCCCGCAAACATTCAGTACTTC. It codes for CAGSPNQAGGPANIQYF.

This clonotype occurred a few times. The CDR3 reads CSARGTGGARTEAFF. CDR3 DNA sequence: TGCAGTGCTAGAGGGACAGGGGGCGCGAGAACTGAAGCTTTCTTT. The chain recombines TRBV20-1 with TRBJ1-1; 11 nucleotides agree with TRBD1. This CDR3 has 15 amino acids. Trimming at V came to 1 base and at J to 5 bases, leaving 6 bases not matched to a gene. CDR1 is DFQATT and CDR2 is SNEGSKA in the germline V gene (reference sequence).

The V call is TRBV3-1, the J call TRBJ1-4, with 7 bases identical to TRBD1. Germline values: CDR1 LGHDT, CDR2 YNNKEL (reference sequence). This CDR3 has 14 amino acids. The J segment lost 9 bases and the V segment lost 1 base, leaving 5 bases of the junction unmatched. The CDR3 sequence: CASSQGVQGQKLFF. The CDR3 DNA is TGTGCCAGCAGCCAAGGGGTACAGGGGCAAAAACTGTTTTTT.

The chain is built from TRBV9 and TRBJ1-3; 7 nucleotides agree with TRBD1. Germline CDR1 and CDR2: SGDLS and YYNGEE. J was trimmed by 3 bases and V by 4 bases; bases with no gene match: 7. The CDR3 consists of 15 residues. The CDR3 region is CASSLRGGIGNTIYF. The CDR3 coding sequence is TGTGCCAGCAGCCTCCGAGGGGGCATTGGAAACACCATATATTTT.

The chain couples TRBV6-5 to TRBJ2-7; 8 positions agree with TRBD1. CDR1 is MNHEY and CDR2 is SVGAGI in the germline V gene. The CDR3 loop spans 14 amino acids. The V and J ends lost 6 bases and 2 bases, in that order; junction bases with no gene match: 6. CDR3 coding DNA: TGTGCCAGCAGCTCACCGGACAGGGCCTACGAGCAGTACTTC. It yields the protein CASSSPDRAYEQYF.

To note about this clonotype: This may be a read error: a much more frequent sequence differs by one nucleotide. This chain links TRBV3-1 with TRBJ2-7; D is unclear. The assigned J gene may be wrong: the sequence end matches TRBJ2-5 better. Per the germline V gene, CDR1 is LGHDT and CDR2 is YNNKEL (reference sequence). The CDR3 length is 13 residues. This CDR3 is CASSQDTTQTQYF. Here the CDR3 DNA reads TGTGCCAGCAGCCAAGACACGACCCAGACCCAGTACTTC.